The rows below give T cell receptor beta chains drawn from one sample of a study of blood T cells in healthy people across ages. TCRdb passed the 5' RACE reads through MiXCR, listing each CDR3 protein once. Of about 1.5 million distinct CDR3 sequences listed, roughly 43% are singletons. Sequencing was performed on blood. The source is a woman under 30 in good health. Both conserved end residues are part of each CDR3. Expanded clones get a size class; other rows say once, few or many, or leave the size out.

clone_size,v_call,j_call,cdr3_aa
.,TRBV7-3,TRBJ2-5,CASSPWASVQETQYF
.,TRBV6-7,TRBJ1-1,CASSYSSRGFEAFF
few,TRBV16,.,CASSQVAGVGETQYF
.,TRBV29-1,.,CSVGRGDEQYF
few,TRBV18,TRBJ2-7,CASSPRLGEDEQYF
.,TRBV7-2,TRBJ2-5,CASSLVEWDKETQYF
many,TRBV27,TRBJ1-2,CASSLRTGNYGYTF
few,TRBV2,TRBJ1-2,CASSESYRRSYTF
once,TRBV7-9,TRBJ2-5,CASSHRAVREETQYF
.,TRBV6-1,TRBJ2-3,CASRRVERSTDTQYF
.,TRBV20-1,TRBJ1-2,CGARTETFGYTF
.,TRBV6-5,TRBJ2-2,CASSYPRGTNTGELFF
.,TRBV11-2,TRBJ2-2,CASQGQGAVGELFF
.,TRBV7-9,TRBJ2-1,CASSSPVGSSYNEQFF
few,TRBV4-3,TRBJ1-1,CASSQDMWEGEAFF
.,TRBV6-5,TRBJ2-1,CASSYSYPGTSGRNEQFF
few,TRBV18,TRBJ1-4,CASSPIRVVGEKLFF
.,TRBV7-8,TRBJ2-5,CASSLFEGRQETQYF
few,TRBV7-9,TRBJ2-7,CASSLTGTSGEQYF
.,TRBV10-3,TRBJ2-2,CAISESLISNTGELFF
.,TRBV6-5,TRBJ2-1,CASSWGRGGLNEQFF
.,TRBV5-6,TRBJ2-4,CASSYRVDLAKNIQYF
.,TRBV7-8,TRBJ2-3,CASSLAGSFTDTQYF
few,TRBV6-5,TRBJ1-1,CASRSFPDFSNTEAFF
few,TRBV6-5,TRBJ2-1,CASSFVPGKQFF
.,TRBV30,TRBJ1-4,CAWTPGGEKLFF
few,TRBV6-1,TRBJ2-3,CASSGRLFSDTQYF
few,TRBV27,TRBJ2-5,CASSLSAGQGAEQYF
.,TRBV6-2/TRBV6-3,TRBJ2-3,CASSPSGVWASTDTQYF
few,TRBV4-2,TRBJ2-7,CASSQDIGGGYEQYF
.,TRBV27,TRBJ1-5,CASSVNWANQPQHF
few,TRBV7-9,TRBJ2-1,CASSSSGWATRYNEQFF
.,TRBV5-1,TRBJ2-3,CASSLFRGGDTQYF
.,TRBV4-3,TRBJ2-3,CASSQDGRAGAVGHSNTQYF
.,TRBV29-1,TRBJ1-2,CSVDLGITHGYTF
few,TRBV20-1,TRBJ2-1,CSARLTSAGFYNEQFF
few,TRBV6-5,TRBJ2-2,CASNLAQGWTGELFF
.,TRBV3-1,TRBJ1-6,CASSQDGPWALHF
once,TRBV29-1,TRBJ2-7,CSVLQTSYKQYF
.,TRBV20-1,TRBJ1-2,CSARDHFTGRAYGYTF
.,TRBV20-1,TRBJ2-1,CSAPVGYNEQFF
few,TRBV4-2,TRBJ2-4,CASSSRADRSPKNIQYF
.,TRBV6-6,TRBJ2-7,CASSKPGQGREQYF
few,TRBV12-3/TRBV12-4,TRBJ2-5,CASRKASLETQYF
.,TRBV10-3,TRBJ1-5,CASAGQLNQPQHF
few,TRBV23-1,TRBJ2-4,CASSPPPIAMAKNIQYF
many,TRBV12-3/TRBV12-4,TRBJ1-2,CASSLTLANYGYTF
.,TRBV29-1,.,CSVGFGQATQETQFF
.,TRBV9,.,CASSVFPTSGPSYEQYF
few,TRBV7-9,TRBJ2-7,CASSKSRGTGAHYEQYF
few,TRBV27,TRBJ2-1,CASSILAGVFHEQFF
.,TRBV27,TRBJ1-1,CASSLSIRGSEAFF
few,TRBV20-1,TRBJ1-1,CSASGASGRNTEAFF